The rows below give T cell receptor beta chains drawn from one sample of a study of blood T cell repertoires in COVID-19. Profiling relied on immunoSEQ multiplex PCR, and the TCRdb table lists in-frame clones only, not all of them. The sample yields about 180,000 clones, roughly 84% seen once. The sequenced material came from peripheral blood. These receptors were collected from a human donor in a cohort sampled during active COVID-19. Each CDR3 is given with its conserved first and last residue. A D gene is named only where the DNA matches it firmly. Expanded clones are given a class, and other clones once, few, many or no size at all.

J gene | clone size | D gene | V gene | CDR3 DNA | CDR3 protein
TRBJ1-6 | - | TRBD1 | TRBV19 | TGTGCCAGTAGTCCAAAGGCGGGACAGTCCTATAATTCACCCCTCCACTTT | CASSPKAGQSYNSPLHF
TRBJ1-6 | - | TRBD1 | TRBV28 | TGTGCCAGCAGCCGAGACAGGGATTCACCCCTCCACTTT | CASSRDRDSPLHF
TRBJ2-7 | - | TRBD2 | TRBV19 | TGTGCCAGCCAAGGCAGGGATAGCGGGAGAACCTACGAGCAGTACTTC | CASQGRDSGRTYEQYF
TRBJ1-3 | - | - | TRBV28 | TGTGCCAGCAGTCCCAGGGTCGGAAATGGAAACACCATATATTTT | CASSPRVGNGNTIYF
TRBJ1-4 | - | TRBD1 | TRBV28 | TGTGCCAGCAGTTTTGGGACAGGGGGCACTAATGAAAAACTGTTTTTT | CASSFGTGGTNEKLFF
TRBJ2-2 | - | - | TRBV5-5 | TGTGCCAGCAGCTTGGCCCTAGCCACCGGGGAGCTGTTTTTT | CASSLALATGELFF
TRBJ2-7 | - | TRBD2 | TRBV12-3/TRBV12-4 | TGTGCCAGCCGTCGGGGGGGCGAGCAGTACTTC | CASRRGGEQYF
TRBJ2-1 | - | - | TRBV12-3/TRBV12-4 | TGTGCCAGCAGTTTCCCAGTGTCCGAGCAGTTCTTC | CASSFPVSEQFF
TRBJ2-7 | - | - | TRBV18 | TGTGCCAGCTCACCACCGGGGGCGGGACAGAGCTCCTACGAGCAGTACTTC | CASSPPGAGQSSYEQYF
TRBJ2-7 | - | TRBD2 | TRBV6-6 | TGTGCCAGCAGTCTAGCGGGGGCCTCCTACGAGCAGTACTTC | CASSLAGASYEQYF
TRBJ1-3 | - | TRBD1 | TRBV6-6 | TGTGCCAGCAGTTACTCGCGGGGACAGGTGGGGGGCACCATATATTTT | CASSYSRGQVGGTIYF
TRBJ1-2 | - | - | TRBV3-1/TRBV3-2 | TGTGCCAGCAGCCAAGGGGGGGGAGTCAACTATGGCTACACCTTC | CASSQGGGVNYGYTF
TRBJ1-4 | - | TRBD1 | TRBV4-3 | TGCGCCAGCAGCCCTGAAGACCCCGGGACAGCGTTTGCAACTAATGAAAAACTGTTTTTT | CASSPEDPGTAFATNEKLFF
TRBJ1-5 | few | - | TRBV9 | TGTGCCAGCAGCGTAGGGACAGCAGATCAGCCCCAGCATTTT | CASSVGTADQPQHF
TRBJ1-5 | few | - | TRBV19 | TGTGCCAGTAGTACCGGCAATCAGCCCCAGCATTTT | CASSTGNQPQHF
TRBJ1-1 | - | - | TRBV6-6 | TGTGCCAGCAGTCGGGGCATCACTGAAGCTTTCTTT | CASSRGITEAFF
TRBJ1-6 | - | - | TRBV7-2 | TGTGCCAGCAGCTTAGAATTCGCGACACACCACCCTTCACCCCTCCACTTT | CASSLEFATHHPSPLHF
TRBJ2-5 | - | - | TRBV18 | TGTGCCAGCTCCCGGTACCAAGAGACCCAGTACTTC | CASSRYQETQYF
TRBJ2-1 | few | TRBD2 | TRBV29-1 | TGCAGCGTTGAGCTAGCGGGGGGCCTTAGCAATGAGCAGTTCTTC | CSVELAGGLSNEQFF
TRBJ1-5 | - | TRBD1 | TRBV6-4 | TGTGCCAGCAGTGTAACAGGGGGCCAGCCCCAGCATTTT | CASSVTGGQPQHF
TRBJ1-2 | - | TRBD1 | TRBV10-3 | TGTGCCATCAGCAAAGACAGGGAAGACTATGGCTACACCTTC | CAISKDREDYGYTF
TRBJ2-1 | once | - | TRBV19 | TGTGCCAGTAGTACGCGACTAGCAGGGGACAATGAGCAGTTCTTC | CASSTRLAGDNEQFF
TRBJ1-6 | - | TRBD1 | TRBV7-2 | TGTGCCAGCAGCTTAGAAGGGGGCTCACCCCTCCACTTT | CASSLEGGSPLHF
TRBJ2-3 | - | - | TRBV7-3 | TGTGCCAGCAGCTTGGGGGCAGTTTCAGATACGCAGTATTTT | CASSLGAVSDTQYF
TRBJ2-6 | - | - | TRBV19 | TGTGCCAGTAGTTCCAACTCTGGGGCCAACGTCCTGACTTTC | CASSSNSGANVLTF
TRBJ1-5 | - | - | TRBV15 | TGTGCCACCAGCCCTTCGACAGGAGCTCAGCCCCAGCATTTT | CATSPSTGAQPQHF
TRBJ2-3 | - | - | TRBV4-3 | TGCGCCAGCAGCCAAACCGCAGGAAACACAGATACGCAGTATTTT | CASSQTAGNTDTQYF
TRBJ1-1 | - | TRBD1 | TRBV6-5 | TGTGCCAGCAGTTACTCAATTAACAGGGGATCTGAAGCTTTCTTT | CASSYSINRGSEAFF
TRBJ1-1 | - | - | TRBV28 | TGTGCCAGCAGTTTCAGCGGTGAAGCTTTCTTT | CASSFSGEAFF
TRBJ2-7 | - | TRBD2 | TRBV7-2 | TGTGCCAGCAGCTTAGCGGGAGGGCTAGCGGGGGACTACGAGCAGTACTTC | CASSLAGGLAGDYEQYF
TRBJ2-7 | - | - | TRBV7-9 | TGTGCCAGCAGCTTTTCGTACGAGCAGTACTTC | CASSFSYEQYF
TRBJ2-5 | - | - | TRBV10-3 | TGTGCCATCAGTGCAGGGGAGACCCAGTACTTC | CAISAGETQYF
TRBJ1-3 | - | - | TRBV15 | TGTGCCACCAGCGGGGGAACAGGGCACTCTGGAAACACCATATATTTT | CATSGGTGHSGNTIYF
TRBJ1-1 | - | - | TRBV19 | TGTGCCAGTAGTATGGTAGCAGGGTTTTGGAACACTGAAGCTTTCTTT | CASSMVAGFWNTEAFF
TRBJ2-7 | - | TRBD2 | TRBV7-8 | TGTGCCAGCAGCTTAGGGACTAGCGGGAGGTACGAGCAGTACTTC | CASSLGTSGRYEQYF
TRBJ2-7 | - | TRBD2 | TRBV18 | TGTGCCAGCTCCCGGGGGACTAGCGGGAGCGGTGGCTACGAGCAGTACTTC | CASSRGTSGSGGYEQYF
TRBJ2-5 | - | - | TRBV3-1/TRBV3-2 | TGTGCCAGCAGCCAAGATGAGCAGGCCCCGCAGACCCAGTACTTC | CASSQDEQAPQTQYF
TRBJ2-7 | - | - | TRBV4-1 | TGCGCCAGCAGCCAAGATAGGGCCAGGGCGTCCGCCGAGCAGTACTTC | CASSQDRARASAEQYF
TRBJ1-3 | - | TRBD1 | TRBV3-1/TRBV3-2 | TGTGCCAGCAGCCTACGGACAGGGGGTGGAAACACCATATATTTT | CASSLRTGGGNTIYF
TRBJ1-5 | - | - | TRBV7-9 | TGTGCCAGCAGTTTGGGGGACACCCGCAATCAGCCCCAGCATTTT | CASSLGDTRNQPQHF
TRBJ1-1 | - | TRBD1 | TRBV4-3 | TGCGCCAGCAGCCAAGACAACAGGGGGGGGACTGAAGCTTTCTTT | CASSQDNRGGTEAFF
TRBJ1-2 | - | - | TRBV7-8 | TGTGCCAGCAGCTTAGGGAGGGGACCTGGCTACACCTTC | CASSLGRGPGYTF
TRBJ1-1 | - | - | TRBV24-1 | TGTGCCACCAGTGTGGGACAGAACACTGAAGCTTTCTTT | CATSVGQNTEAFF
TRBJ2-7 | - | TRBD2 | TRBV5-1 | TGCGCCAGCAGCTTGACTAGCGGGAGATTTAGCGAGCAGTACTTC | CASSLTSGRFSEQYF
TRBJ2-2 | - | - | TRBV5-4 | TGTGCCAGCAGCTTGGCCTGGCCAACCGGGGAGCTGTTTTTT | CASSLAWPTGELFF
TRBJ2-2 | once | - | TRBV29-1 | TGCAGCGTTCGCTGGAGCACCGGGGAGCTGTTTTTT | CSVRWSTGELFF
TRBJ1-6 | - | TRBD1 | TRBV19 | TGTGCCAGTAGTATCTTGGGACAGGGGTTGAATAATTCACCCCTCCACTTT | CASSILGQGLNNSPLHF
TRBJ2-7 | - | - | TRBV6-2/TRBV6-3 | TGTGCCAGCAGTTACTCCATGGGGCTTTCGTACGAGCAGTACTTC | CASSYSMGLSYEQYF
TRBJ2-1 | - | - | TRBV27 | TGTGCCAGCAGAGGAGGGGGCCGGACCTACAATGAGCAGTTCTTC | CASRGGGRTYNEQFF
TRBJ1-4 | - | TRBD1 | TRBV5-1 | TGCGCCAGCAGCTTGGGACAGGGGGTGAGAGAAAAACTGTTTTTT | CASSLGQGVREKLFF
TRBJ2-7 | once | TRBD1 | TRBV27 | TGTGCCAGCAGTCCCGGGACAGCGCTCTCCTACGAGCAGTACTTC | CASSPGTALSYEQYF
TRBJ1-6 | - | - | TRBV11-3 | TGTGCCAGCAGCTTACTAAGTAGCTCCTATAATTCACCCCTCCACTTT | CASSLLSSSYNSPLHF
TRBJ2-7 | - | TRBD2 | TRBV5-1 | TGCGCCAGCAGCTTTTTGAGCGGGGGCTATAGGGACGAGCAGTACTTC | CASSFLSGGYRDEQYF
TRBJ2-5 | - | - | TRBV18 | TGTGCCAGCTCACGGGACAACCAAGAGACCCAGTACTTC | CASSRDNQETQYF
TRBJ1-5 | few | - | TRBV6-2/TRBV6-3 | TGTGCCAGCAGCCGAGCCGCAGGTTTTGGGCCCCAGCATTTT | CASSRAAGFGPQHF
TRBJ2-1 | - | TRBD1 | TRBV4-3 | TGCGCCAGCAGCCAGGACAGGGCTGGAAATGAGCAGTTCTTC | CASSQDRAGNEQFF
TRBJ2-7 | - | - | TRBV7-9 | TGTGCCAGCAGCTTAGGGACTACCTACGAGCAGTACTTC | CASSLGTTYEQYF
TRBJ1-5 | - | TRBD1 | TRBV3-1/TRBV3-2 | TGTGCCAGCAGCCTGGACAGGGAGGGGTATCAGCCCCAGCATTTT | CASSLDREGYQPQHF
TRBJ2-7 | - | TRBD2 | TRBV28 | TGTGCCAGCAGGGGGGGGACCCCGGGAGGGCAGTACTTC | CASRGGTPGGQYF